This TCR beta chain was captured in a study of identical twins (dated by TCRdb to about 2016). Study-level background: The study deep-sequenced TCR alpha and beta repertoires from monozygotic twins, unrelated adults of various ages and cord blood to test whether fetal clonotypes persist. To rule out contamination, replicate twin experiments were performed at different times with different library preparation protocols.

The full study reports these points: Recombination models systematically underestimated out-of-frame TCR alpha sharing in monozygotic twins but agreed with sharing between unrelated individuals. Fewer insertions were carried by abundant cord blood beta clonotypes, a similar but weaker trend appeared in young adult naive repertoires, and no such trend appeared in memory repertoires. Compared with coincidental sharing between unrelated individuals, out-of-frame TCR alpha sequences shared between twins had an excess of sequences with low generation probability. The excess sharing between twins in beta out-of-frame sequences was weaker because fewer shared sequences reduced the signal-to-noise ratio. Because the same donors could not be followed over many years, the conclusions depended on cross-sectional statistical analysis. Zero-insertion analyses could be partly confounded by invariant T cells such as MAIT and iNKT, though diverse VJ usage argued against such confounding for most clonotypes.

The receptor library was made with 5' RACE. The instrument was an Illumina HiSeq 2000. Template switching introduced a universal primer binding site; the final cDNA contained a unique molecular identifier, enabling accurate counting of TCR cDNA molecules. Specific primers in the conserved constant-segment region were used to synthesize first-strand cDNA for TCR alpha and beta chains. Each cDNA library was double barcoded, with a SMART-Mk sample barcode plus Illumina barcodes, to control for contamination. TruSeq adapter sequences along with Illumina sample barcodes were introduced in two successive PCR steps. The TCR alpha and beta cDNA libraries were sequenced on the Illumina HiSeq platform using custom primers. The published analysis was carried out like this. MiGEC was used to process raw reads and extract unique molecular identifiers, and MiXCR was used to find CDR3 positions. For each individual, recombination models were inferred using an EM algorithm with the repgenHMM and IGoR tools. The analysis of shared clonotypes was done with the tcR package in R, with sharing normalized by the product of cloneset sizes. To study raw recombination without the effects of thymic and clonal selection, out-of-frame nonproductive sequences were analyzed. TCRdb reprocessing: public reads trimmed at Q25 with fastp, clones called with MiXCR, in-frame beta chains kept. Records with the same CDR3 protein are collapsed into one entry carrying the most frequent genes and DNA. Here the V and J calls rest on TCRdb's processing, not on the authors' analysis. This sample comprises 400,000 to 550,000 distinct CDR3 sequences, roughly 26% of them detected only once. Of the sample, around 3% falls within the top ten clones.

Every donor in the study was a healthy Caucasian. Three pairs of female monozygotic twins, all aged about 18 to 29 years, were included in the twin cohort. Positive isolation kits from Invitrogen were used to isolate CD4+ and CD8+ T cell populations. Concerning this clonotype: This clone's antigen is unknown. The input lacks base qualities; no much larger clone sits a single base away.

These data also featured in a second study, about T cells expressing NK-cell markers. Per the second study: Eight or nine donors provided sorted CD3+CD56+NKG2C+, CD3+CD56+NKG2C- and CD3+CD56-NKG2C+ T-cell subsets, whose TCR beta-chain repertoires were profiled. Among the eight sequenced donors, only one was HCMV-seronegative, while the other seven were HCMV-seropositive. To restrict sorting to alphabetaTCR-expressing T cells, an anti-gammadeltaTCR antibody was added in several experiments. In five to seven donors, the dominant CD3+CD56+NKG2C+ clonotypes were found to rank among the top 10 CD8+ clonotypes and to make up about 1.0-8% of CD8+ T cells. Those dominant clonotypes were again the most abundant among CD3+CD56-NKG2C+ cells in a handful of donors, at about 28.3-65%. Whether the expanded NKG2C-expressing T cell clones were specific for HCMV antigens was left unclear. The eight sequenced donors were randomly selected healthy volunteers, three men and five women. A commercial ELISA kit detecting HCMV-specific IgG in serum was used to determine HCMV serostatus. Reads were demultiplexed and grouped by UMI with MIGEC, and clonotypes were assembled and quantified with MiTCR. Only TCR cDNA sequences supported by at least two reads were kept to exclude erroneous sequences. Downstream repertoire analysis used the tcR package, and clonotypes were matched across fractions by CDR3 nucleotide sequence plus V segment. VDJmatch was used to annotate antigen specificity against VDJdb, with one amino acid substitution allowed in CDR3.

Sequences were obtained from CD4+ T cells sorted from blood. The sequence was obtained from a woman under 30 in good health.

The nucleotides are TGTGCCTGGAGTGTGACGGGGGGCTACGAGCAGTACTTC. Translated, it reads CAWSVTGGYEQYF. The receptor chain draws on TRBV30 and TRBJ2-7, with TRBD2 matching 7 junction bases. The CDR3 spans 13 residues, from the cysteine through the phenylalanine. Only the CDR3 DNA stays, 39 bases, in frame from base 1. Here V drops 0 bases and J drops 3 bases, and the junction holds 2 bases not matched to any gene. CDR1 is given as GTSNPN and CDR2 as SVGIG, both from the germline V gene (reference sequence).